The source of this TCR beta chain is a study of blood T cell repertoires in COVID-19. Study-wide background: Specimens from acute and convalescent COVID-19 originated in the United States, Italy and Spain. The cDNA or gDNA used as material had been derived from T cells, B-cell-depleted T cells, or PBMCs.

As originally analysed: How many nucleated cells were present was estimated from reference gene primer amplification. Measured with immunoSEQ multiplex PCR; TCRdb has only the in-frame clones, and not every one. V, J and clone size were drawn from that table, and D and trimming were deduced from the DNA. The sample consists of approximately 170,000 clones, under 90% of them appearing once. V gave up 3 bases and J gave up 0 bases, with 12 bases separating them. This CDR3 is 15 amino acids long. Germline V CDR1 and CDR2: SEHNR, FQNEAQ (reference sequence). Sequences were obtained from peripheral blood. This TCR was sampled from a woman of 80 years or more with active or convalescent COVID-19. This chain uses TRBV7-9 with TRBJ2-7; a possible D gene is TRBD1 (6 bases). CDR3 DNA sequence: TGTGCCAGCAGCTTTTCTGGGACAATCTCCTACGAGCAGTACTTC. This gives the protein CASSFSGTISYEQYF.